Following are 23 T cell receptor beta chains from one sample sequenced in a study of circulating CD8 cells and anti-PD-1 response in melanoma. Using around 16 ng of total RNA, TCR libraries were made with the QIAseq Immune Repertoire TCR panel. TCRdb itself ran the reads through MiXCR, one entry per CDR3 protein. The sample lists about 460 distinct CDR3 sequences; under 8.5% were seen once. From live CD3+CD8+TCRalphabeta+ cells, four PD-1 and/or TIGIT subsets were sorted. Specimen: CD8+ T cells from PBMCs, collected at baseline or after one month of anti-PD-1 therapy (not recorded which). These receptors originate from a human donor with melanoma.

In this sample, this clonotype is medium-sized. V gene TRBV29-1 combines with J gene TRBJ2-1, with TRBD1 matching 10 bases. V was clipped by 0 bases and J by 7 bases; unmatched bases: 6. The length of the CDR3 is 15 residues. Germline V lookup: CDR1 SQVTM, CDR2 ANQGSEA. This CDR3 reads CSVEDLVGQGNEQFF. For the CDR3, the DNA is TGCAGCGTTGAAGATCTTGTGGGACAGGGGAATGAGCAGTTCTTC.

By its share, this clonotype is medium-sized. The J gene is TRBJ2-7, the V gene TRBV5-1, with 10 bases fitting TRBD2. Germline trimming cut 4 bases from V and 2 bases from J; bases unmatched to any gene: 9. This CDR3 is 16 amino acids long. The germline CDR1 and CDR2 sequences are SGHRS and YFSETQ. The CDR3 bases are TGCGCCAGCAGCCCCCCCCTAGCGGGAGCAACCTACGAGCAGTACTTC. Amino acid sequence: CASSPPLAGATYEQYF.

This chain links TRBV15 with TRBJ2-3; no definite D call. This CDR3 contains 13 residues. Trimming took off 3 bases at V and 4 bases at J, with 8 bases between the two ends. Germline V lookup: CDR1 LNHNV, CDR2 YYDKDF (reference sequence). CDR3 in DNA: TGTGCCACCAGCAGGGATAAGGCAGATACGCAGTATTTT. Its translation: CATSRDKADTQYF.

Sample share makes this clonotype medium-sized (0.01 to 0.1%). J is TRBJ2-2 and V is TRBV20-1; no clear D gene. The germline CDR1 and CDR2 sequences are DFQATT and SNEGSKA (reference sequence). This CDR3 is built from 14 residues. Deletions cut 1 base from V and 3 bases from J, with 9 bases between. The chain's CDR3 is CSARGDSDTGELFF. The CDR3 nucleotides read TGCAGTGCTAGAGGAGATAGTGACACCGGGGAGCTGTTTTTT.

This clonotype is labeled large. This chain uses TRBV2 with TRBJ1-1; possibly TRBD1 for D (5 bases). Trimming took off 8 bases at V and 1 base at J, with 5 bases between the two ends. This CDR3 spans 11 amino acids. Germline CDR1 is SNHLY and CDR2 is FYNNEI. The DNA of the CDR3 is TGTGCCAGCGGGGCGAACACTGAAGCTTTCTTT. The encoded protein is CASGANTEAFF.

This clonotype counts as large. The V gene is TRBV25-1, the J gene TRBJ2-5; perhaps TRBD1 as D (5 bases). Germline CDR1 is MGHDK and CDR2 is SYGVNS. The CDR3 totals 14 residues. V was shortened by 2 bases and J by 5 bases, with 12 bases between the two germline ends. The CDR3 is CASSEIQGPETQYF. The CDR3 DNA is TGTGCCAGCAGTGAAATCCAGGGTCCGGAGACCCAGTACTTC. The full variable domain, in which reference TRBV25-1 and TRBJ2-5 provide the parts outside the CDR3, is EADIYQTPRYLVIGTGKKITLECSQTMGHDKMYWYQQDPGMELHLIHYSYGVNSTEKGDLSSESTVSRIRTEHFPLTLESARPSHTSQYLCASSEIQGPETQYFGPGTRLLVL.

This clonotype is termed medium-sized. The chain recombines TRBV7-9 with TRBJ2-7; no definite D call. This CDR3 has 12 residues. Looked up from germline, CDR1 is SEHNR and CDR2 is FQNEAQ (reference sequence). V was trimmed by 5 bases and J by 1 base, leaving 6 bases between them. Written as DNA, the CDR3 is TGTGCCAGCAGCCACCGATCCTACGAGCAGTACTTC. Amino acid sequence: CASSHRSYEQYF.

This clonotype was seen more than once but under ten times. One base away lies a much larger clone, so this may be a sequencing read error. V is TRBV20-1 and J is TRBJ2-7; D may be TRBD1 (6 bases). The CDR3 is 14 residues long. The germline gives CDR1 DFQATT, CDR2 SNEGSKA (reference sequence). CDR3 in amino acids: CSARNMDSTYGQYF. The CDR3 nucleotides read TGCAGTGCTAGAAATATGGACAGCACCTACGGGCAGTACTTC.

In this sample, this clonotype is medium-sized. The J gene is TRBJ2-7, the V gene TRBV10-3; D perhaps matches TRBD2 (6 bases). The CDR3 has 14 residues. Trimming removed 1 base at V and 2 bases at J, with 9 bases between. Germline CDR1 ENHRY, CDR2 SYGVKD. The CDR3 sequence is CAISELAEPYEQYF. In nucleotides, the CDR3 is TGTGCCATCAGTGAGTTAGCGGAGCCCTACGAGCAGTACTTC.

This clonotype counts as large. The chain is built from TRBV7-6 and TRBJ2-5; no clear D. CDR3 length: 12 residues. With 0 bases removed from V and 5 bases from J, the gap between germline ends came to 4 bases. Germline-derived CDR1 and CDR2 are SGHVS and FNYEAQ. The CDR3 bases are TGTGCCAGCAGCTTAGCGGAGGAGACCCAGTACTTC. Its translation: CASSLAEETQYF.

This clonotype is medium-sized (0.01 to 0.1%) by share. The chain links TRBV2 to TRBJ2-5; 10 nucleotides line up with TRBD2. Unmatched junction bases numbered 11, after V lost 6 bases and J lost 1 base. CDR1 is SNHLY and CDR2 is FYNNEI in the germline V gene. The CDR3 is 17 residues long. CDR3 in amino acids: CASREIVASGGQETQYF. The CDR3 bases are TGTGCCAGCAGAGAGATAGTTGCTAGCGGGGGCCAAGAGACCCAGTACTTC. The variable domain in full, completed from reference TRBV2 and TRBJ2-5, reads EPEVTQTPSHQVTQMGQEVILRCVPISNHLYFYWYRQILGQKVEFLVSFYNNEISEKSEIFDDQFSVERPDGSNFTLKIRSTKLEDSAMYFCASREIVASGGQETQYFGPGTRLLVL.

By share of the sample, this clonotype is medium-sized. The V and J genes are TRBV27 and TRBJ2-1, with TRBD1 identical over 12 bases. This CDR3 spans 23 amino acids. V lost 3 bases to trimming and J lost 7 bases; unmatched junction nucleotides: 28. Germline values: CDR1 MNHEY, CDR2 SMNVEV (reference sequence). CDR3 amino acids: CASSFSGTGGLNVSPSGRNEQFF. The CDR3 DNA reads as TGTGCCAGCAGTTTCTCAGGGACAGGGGGCCTAAACGTGTCCCCGTCCGGACGAAATGAGCAGTTCTTC.

In its sample, this clonotype is medium-sized (0.01 to 0.1%). The chain combines TRBV19 with TRBJ2-1; 8 nucleotides line up with TRBD2. V was pared by 7 bases and J by 7 bases, with 9 bases of the junction left unmatched. The CDR3 consists of 14 residues. Germline CDR1 and CDR2: LNHDA and SQIVND (reference sequence). CDR3 sequence: CASTPGSSGNEQFF. The CDR3 coding sequence is TGTGCCAGTACCCCCGGCTCTAGCGGGAATGAGCAGTTCTTC.

In this sample, this clonotype is medium-sized. The chain joins TRBV29-1 to TRBJ2-1; possibly TRBD1 for D (6 bases). The CDR3 runs to 15 residues. The germline gives CDR1 SQVTM, CDR2 ANQGSEA. Trimming took 2 bases from V and 0 from J, leaving 11 bases between them. Here the CDR3 reads CSVESDRHSYNEQFF. For the CDR3, the DNA is TGCAGCGTTGAATCGGACAGACACTCCTACAATGAGCAGTTCTTC.

This clonotype rates as large. J is TRBJ2-1 and V is TRBV2; 11 bases map to TRBD2. Germline V lookup: CDR1 SNHLY, CDR2 FYNNEI. This CDR3 contains 15 residues. V shed 5 bases, J shed 2 bases, and the junction held 2 bases outside the gene matches. The CDR3 DNA reads as TGTGCCAGCAGTAGACTAGCGGGACCCTACAATGAGCAGTTCTTC. Protein sequence: CASSRLAGPYNEQFF.

Relative to its sample, this clonotype is medium-sized (0.01 to 0.1%). The chain links TRBV28 to TRBJ1-5; a possible D gene is TRBD1 (6 bases). Germline V gives CDR1 MDHEN, CDR2 SYDVKM. The CDR3 sequence is 14 residues long. V lost 3 bases, J lost 6 bases, and 12 bases lay in between. DNA for the CDR3: TGTGCCAGCAGTTTTGCAGGGGCAGGTCAGCCCCAGCATTTT. Translated: CASSFAGAGQPQHF.

This clonotype counts as large (0.1 to 1%). The chain employs TRBV5-4 and TRBJ2-1; 7 nucleotides match TRBD2. CDR3 length equals 16 residues. J lost 1 base, V lost 0 bases, and 4 bases had no gene match. Germline assignment: CDR1 SGHNT and CDR2 YYREEE (reference sequence). The CDR3 DNA reads as TGTGCCAGCAGCTTGGGGGGACTACCTTCCTACAATGAGCAGTTCTTC. This sequence encodes CASSLGGLPSYNEQFF.

Judged by abundance, this clonotype is medium-sized. This rearrangement joins TRBV20-1 to TRBJ2-5; 10 bases fit TRBD2. The CDR3 has 21 residues. The germline V gene has CDR1 DFQATT and CDR2 SNEGSKA (reference sequence). V trimming: 4 bases; J trimming: 3 bases; junction bases outside the gene matches: 26. CDR3 bases: TGCAGTGCTACGGGACTAGCGTGGGGATTACGCGAGTTTAAAATGGAAGAGACCCAGTACTTC. It codes for CSATGLAWGLREFKMEETQYF.

This clonotype is medium-sized within its sample. The V gene is TRBV11-2, the J gene TRBJ1-1; D is undetermined. The CDR3 spans 12 residues. The germline V gene has CDR1 SGHAT and CDR2 FQNNGV. Trimming shortened V by 1 base and J by 5 bases, and 5 bases separated the two germline ends. The CDR3 spells CASSLGFTEAFF. The CDR3 DNA follows: TGTGCCAGCAGCTTAGGATTTACTGAAGCTTTCTTT. The whole variable domain, filled in from reference TRBV11-2 and TRBJ1-1, reads EAGVAQSPRYKIIEKRQSVAFWCNPISGHATLYWYQQILGQGPKLLIQFQNNGVVDDSQLPKDRFSAERLKGVDSTLKIQPAKLEDSAVYLCASSLGFTEAFFGQGTRLTVV.

By its share, this clonotype is large (0.1 to 1%). V is TRBV9 and J is TRBJ2-7; TRBD1 is a possible D gene (6 bases). V gave up 0 bases and J gave up 2 bases, with 9 bases separating them. Germline V CDR1 and CDR2: SGDLS, YYNGEE. This CDR3 has 14 residues. CDR3 coding DNA: TGTGCCAGCAGCGTAGAGGGACATCCCTACGAGCAGTACTTC. This sequence encodes CASSVEGHPYEQYF.

This clonotype is large by share. This chain uses TRBV28 with TRBJ2-1, with 8 bases lining up with TRBD2. Per the germline V gene, CDR1 is MDHEN and CDR2 is SYDVKM. The V gene end was trimmed by 5 bases and the J gene end by 6 bases; junction bases not matched to a gene: 6. CDR3 length: 14 residues. As DNA, the CDR3 is TGTGCCAGCAGTATTAGCGGGGATCTCAATGAGCAGTTCTTC. Protein: CASSISGDLNEQFF.

Sample share makes this clonotype large. The V and J genes are TRBV12-3 or TRBV12-4 and TRBJ1-2, with TRBD1 matching 7 bases. The CDR3 is 16 residues long. After removal of 5 bases from V and 4 bases from J, the junction contained 13 bases not matched to a gene. The CDR3 region has the DNA TGTGCCAGCAGTGGGGACAGCGCTGGTAGAGTCTATGGCTACACCTTC. It codes for CASSGDSAGRVYGYTF.

Relative to its sample, this clonotype is medium-sized (0.01 to 0.1%). The J gene is TRBJ2-7, the V gene TRBV20-1, with D possibly TRBD2 on 6 matching bases. The CDR3 totals 15 residues. V was clipped by 2 bases and J by 4 bases, with 18 bases between them. CDR1 and CDR2 from the germline V gene are DFQATT and SNEGSKA (reference sequence). The DNA of the CDR3 is TGCAGTGCTAGATCCCTCGGAGGGTCTTCATACGAGCAGTACTTC. Its translation is CSARSLGGSSYEQYF.